The subject of this entry is one TCR beta chain. As yet, its antigen is unknown. Repertoires were generated with immunoSEQ multiplex PCR, while TCRdb's copy carries only in-frame clones and drops some. The sample yields fewer than 40,000 clones, about 93% seen once. These data are taken from a study of T cells after posttransplantation cyclophosphamide. Study observations and caveats: Recipient CMV seropositivity and CMV reactivation strongly tracked TRB clonality.

Cells defined as naive were viable CD3+CD4+ or CD3+CD8+ and CCR7+CD45RA+CD45RO-CD95-CD27+CD28+. The receptor comes from a woman aged 60 to 75 in good health, CMV-negative, and a related stem cell transplant donor. Material for sequencing was naive CD4+ T cells sorted from PBMCs.

CDR3: CAIRRENPDYEQYF. As DNA, the CDR3 is TGTGCCATCCGGAGGGAGAATCCGGACTACGAGCAGTACTTC. The gene calls are TRBV10-3 and TRBJ2-7, with D maybe TRBD2 (6 bases). CDR3 size: 14 residues. CDR1 and CDR2 (germline): ENHRY, SYGVKD. Trimming shortened V by 8 bases and J by 3 bases, and 17 bases separated the two germline ends.